The sequence of this T cell receptor (beta chain) was determined in a study of shared clonotypes between healthy human individuals. Findings of the study overall: Roughly 5% of naive CD4 clonotypes were shared across a few donors. Non-shared clonotypes were found to have lower generation probabilities than the clonotypes that were shared by all four of the sorted-subset donors. Larger estimated richness was generally seen in naive subsets than in memory subsets.

Assay used: immunoSEQ multiplex PCR; TCRdb lists only in-frame clones, some missing. The data contain 2,500,000 or so clones, under 95% of them singletons. Between the trimmed V and J ends, which lost 5 bases and 0 bases, there was a span of 11 bases. This CDR3 comprises 15 residues. The germline V gene encodes CDR1 LNHDA and CDR2 SQIVND (reference sequence). Remarks on this clone: Its antigen is as yet unknown.

The sequence was collected from a man younger than 35 in good health. Some clones in this sample may be carry-over from other donors' samples. The sequencing input was naive CD4+ T cells from PBMCs. Specified subset: CD45RA+ positively selected. This sequence joins TRBV19 and TRBJ1-5; D gene unclear. CDR3 nucleotides: TGTGCCAGTAGTTGGGCGGACTATAGCAATCAGCCCCAGCATTTT. It yields the protein CASSWADYSNQPQHF.